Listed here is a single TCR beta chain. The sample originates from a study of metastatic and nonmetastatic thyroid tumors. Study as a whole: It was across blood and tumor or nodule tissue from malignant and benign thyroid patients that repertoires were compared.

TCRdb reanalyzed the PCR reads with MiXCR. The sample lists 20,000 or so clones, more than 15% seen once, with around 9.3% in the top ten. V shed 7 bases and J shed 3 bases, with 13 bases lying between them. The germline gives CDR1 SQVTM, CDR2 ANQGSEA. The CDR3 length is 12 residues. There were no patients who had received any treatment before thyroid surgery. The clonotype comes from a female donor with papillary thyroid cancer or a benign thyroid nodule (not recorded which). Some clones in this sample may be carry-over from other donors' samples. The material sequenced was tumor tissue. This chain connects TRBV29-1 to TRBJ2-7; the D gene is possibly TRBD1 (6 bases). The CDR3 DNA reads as TGCAGCGCCGAGACAGGACACTACGAGCAGTACTTC. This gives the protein CSAETGHYEQYF.